This record looks at one T cell receptor beta chain sequence and its context. The target antigen is unknown. The read comes to an end 3 residues before the CDR3 does, leaving the germline J gene to fill in the end. These data originate in a study of T cells in women clearing cervical HPV infection. Overall study context: Case blood drawn at lesion detection; control blood after infection cleared.

Clones were sequenced by immunoSEQ multiplex PCR, and TCRdb holds only the in-frame ones, with some missing. The listing records under 20,000 clones. Study observations and caveats: Cases carried less TRBV6-7 than controls: roughly 0.11% versus 0.16%.

Germline trimming cut 4 bases from V and 2 bases from J; bases unmatched to any gene: 1. CDR1 is SNHLY, CDR2 FYNNEI, per germline. There are 14 residues in the CDR3. The rearrangement joins TRBV2 to TRBJ2-3, with 9 bases fitting TRBD2. This clonotype originated in a woman between 18 and 75 years old with a cervical HPV16 infection that either progressed to CIN3+ or cleared (not recorded which). The sample taken for sequencing was blood buffy coat. The CDR3 sequence is CASSGLAVTDTQYF. The part of the CDR3 DNA that was read is TGTGCCAGCAGTGGACTAGCGGTCACAGATACG.